One and the same sample provided the 13 T cell receptor beta chains below, sequenced in a study of blood T cell repertoires in COVID-19. Here immunoSEQ multiplex PCR was the method, and the copy in TCRdb shows in-frame clones only, minus some. The table records 140,000 to 150,000 clones, 75% to 90% of them present only once. Sequences were obtained from peripheral blood. The receptors were sampled from a man aged 18 to 30 with COVID-19, enrolled during active disease.

The CDR3 DNA is TGTGCCAGCAGCCCAAGGACAGGCTCTGGAAACACCATATATTTT. As protein: CASSPRTGSGNTIYF. The gene calls are TRBV7-8 and TRBJ1-3; 7 nucleotides line up with TRBD1. This CDR3 contains 15 residues. V was clipped by 5 bases and J by 0 bases; unmatched bases: 4. Germline loops: CDR1 SGHVS, CDR2 FQNEAQ.

V gene TRBV11-2 combines with J gene TRBJ2-7; 8 bases line up with TRBD1. Germline lookup yields CDR1 SGHAT and CDR2 FQNNGV. This CDR3 has 18 amino acids. J lost 7 bases, V lost 6 bases, and 23 bases had no gene match. The CDR3 DNA follows: TGTGCCAGCAGACCCGGCAGGGGGCAGGTGCCCTCTCCTGGGGAGCAGTACTTC. Translation: CASRPGRGQVPSPGEQYF.

The gene calls are TRBV28 and TRBJ1-2, with unresolved D. The CDR3 totals 14 residues. The ends were cut back, 3 bases at V and 4 bases at J, with 12 bases in the middle. The germline V gene encodes CDR1 MDHEN and CDR2 SYDVKM. CDR3 residues: CASSLEGSGYGYTF. In nucleotides, the CDR3 is TGTGCCAGCAGTTTGGAGGGATCTGGCTATGGCTACACCTTC.

This chain joins TRBV5-4 and TRBJ2-7; D is possibly TRBD2 (6 bases). Trimming cost V 4 bases and J 2 bases, with 16 bases left between them. Looked up from germline, CDR1 is SGHNT and CDR2 is YYREEE (reference sequence). The length of the CDR3 is 15 residues. CDR3 coding DNA: TGTGCCAGCAGCCGTAAAGGGACTGCAGCCTACGAGCAGTACTTC. This codes for CASSRKGTAAYEQYF.

Here the CDR3 DNA reads TGTGCCAGCCGGGGGAGTGAGCAGTTCTTC. Protein product: CASRGSEQFF. The rearrangement uses TRBV2 and TRBJ2-1, with D perhaps matching TRBD2 (6 bases). Germline lookup yields CDR1 SNHLY and CDR2 FYNNEI. The CDR3 spans 10 residues. Trimming stripped 8 bases from V and 9 bases from J, with 8 bases between.

This rearrangement joins TRBV5-6 to TRBJ1-2; no clear D. The CDR3 consists of 15 residues. Germline V lookup: CDR1 SGHDT, CDR2 YYEEEE. Trimming shortened V by 2 bases and J by 1 base, and 12 bases separated the two germline ends. In DNA form, the CDR3 reads TGTGCCAGCAGCTTTGGGCAGGAAGATAACTATGGCTACACCTTC. This sequence encodes CASSFGQEDNYGYTF. Combining the CDR3 with reference TRBV5-6 and TRBJ1-2 gives the whole variable domain DAGVTQSPTHLIKTRGQQVTLRCSPKSGHDTVSWYQQALGQGPQFIFQYYEEEERQRGNFPDRFSGHQFPNYSSELNVNALLLGDSALYLCASSFGQEDNYGYTFGSGTRLTVV.

V gene TRBV5-5 combines with J gene TRBJ2-7; 8 nucleotides agree with TRBD1. Germline values: CDR1 SGHKS, CDR2 YYEKEE (reference sequence). Trimming took 2 bases from V and 2 from J; bases not matched to a gene: 15. This CDR3 contains 18 residues. CDR3 in amino acids: CASSLRDWTGTGAYEQYF. The CDR3 DNA sequence: TGTGCCAGCAGCTTAAGGGATTGGACCGGGACAGGCGCCTACGAGCAGTACTTC.

The V gene is TRBV9, the J gene TRBJ2-3; 10 bases agree with TRBD2. This CDR3 is 19 amino acids long. Germline CDR1 and CDR2: SGDLS and YYNGEE. The junction had 15 bases not matched to a gene; V was cut back by 0 bases and J by 5 bases. The CDR3 DNA reads TGTGCCAGCAGCGTAGGGGCTAGCGGGAGTGGGGTACAGAGAGATACGCAGTATTTT. It is translated as CASSVGASGSGVQRDTQYF.

V and J are TRBV18 and TRBJ1-1; 8 bases line up with TRBD1. The length of the CDR3 is 16 residues. V gave up 6 bases and J gave up 1 base; unmatched junction bases: 10. Germline V gene lookup returns CDR1 KGHSH and CDR2 LQKENI. The CDR3 DNA is TGTGCCAGCTCTCGATCACCCGGGACAGGGAACACTGAAGCTTTCTTT. This translates into CASSRSPGTGNTEAFF.

In this sample, this clone turned up a few times. The V call is TRBV3-1 (or the pseudogene TRBV3-2), the J call TRBJ2-1; tentative D call: TRBD2 (6 bases). The germline V and J ends were trimmed by 0 bases and 2 bases, with 11 bases remaining between them. Looked up from germline, CDR1 is LGHDT and CDR2 is YNNKEL (reference sequence). This CDR3 has 16 amino acids. The CDR3 region is CASSQDIAETYNEQFF. The CDR3 DNA is TGTGCCAGCAGCCAAGATATAGCGGAGACCTACAATGAGCAGTTCTTC.

The chain uses TRBV4-1 and TRBJ1-6, with D possibly matching TRBD1 (5 bases). Germline CDR1 reads MGHRA; CDR2 reads YSYEKL. This CDR3 is 20 amino acids long. Trimming removed 0 bases at V and 0 bases at J, with 18 bases between. The CDR3 protein is CASSQDRGTGAYSYNSPLHF. The CDR3 DNA sequence: TGCGCCAGCAGCCAAGATCGCGGGACGGGCGCCTACTCCTATAATTCACCCCTCCACTTT.

The V and J genes are TRBV19 and TRBJ2-5, with 10 bases aligning to TRBD2. The CDR3 totals 15 residues. The germline gives CDR1 LNHDA, CDR2 SQIVND (reference sequence). The ends lost 5 bases at V and 4 bases at J; junction bases unmatched: 7. CDR3 region: CASSPLAGVRETQYF. CDR3 DNA: TGTGCCAGTAGTCCGCTAGCGGGAGTTAGAGAGACCCAGTACTTC. Variable domain in full (rest from reference TRBV19 and TRBJ2-5): DGGITQSPKYLFRKEGQNVTLSCEQNLNHDAMYWYRQDPGQGLRLIYYSQIVNDFQKGDIAEGYSVSREKKESFPLTVTSAQKNPTAFYLCASSPLAGVRETQYFGPGTRLLVL.

The V and J genes are TRBV6-5 and TRBJ2-7; the D gene is possibly TRBD1 (6 bases). This CDR3 comprises 15 residues. Germline V gene lookup returns CDR1 MNHEY and CDR2 SVGAGI. The V and J ends lost 5 bases and 1 base respectively, with 15 bases between them. CDR3 protein: CASSTGQSASYEQYF. The CDR3 region has the DNA TGTGCCAGCAGTACCGGACAGTCGGCGTCCTACGAGCAGTACTTC.